These T cell receptor beta chains were read from a single sample in a study of CD8 T cells in Susac syndrome. A single record per CDR3 protein comes from TCRdb applying MiXCR to the immunoSEQ multiplex PCR reads. The sample records approximately 150,000 distinct CDR3 sequences, 93% being singletons. Sample: CD4+ T cells from PBMCs. The source is a human donor with multiple sclerosis. Both conserved end residues are part of each CDR3. Each record gives: J gene, D gene, V gene, CDR3 protein. A D gene is named only where the DNA matches it firmly.

TRBJ2-1	TRBD2	TRBV28	CASSLGSSGSYNEQFF
TRBJ1-5	-	TRBV30	CAWSPGGKGPQHF
TRBJ1-3	-	TRBV7-2	CASSPPLGTIYF
TRBJ2-5	TRBD1	TRBV5-4	CASNMGQGVSETQYF
TRBJ1-1	-	TRBV19	CASSIRGVVAEAFF
TRBJ2-7	TRBD2	TRBV25-1	CASRGLAGFAGDEQYF
TRBJ1-1	-	TRBV30	CAWSSGYVGHLNTEAFF
TRBJ2-3	-	TRBV10-2	CASREQGRTDTQYF
TRBJ1-2	-	TRBV12-3/TRBV12-4	CASSRNGVIYGYTF
TRBJ2-3	TRBD1	TRBV10-2	CASGIGQGTDTQYF
TRBJ2-7	-	TRBV7-6	CASSLEDGYYEQYF
TRBJ2-1	-	TRBV3-1	CASSPTRTGYNEQFF
TRBJ1-6	-	TRBV20-1	CSADLRVSGEPLHF
TRBJ2-2	-	TRBV24-1	CATSDRTRNTGELFF
TRBJ2-7	TRBD2	TRBV19	CASSRPSGMHEQYF
TRBJ2-7	-	TRBV27	CASSLSFSDYEQYF
TRBJ1-1	-	TRBV20-1	CSARDEGRPAGEAFF
TRBJ1-4	-	TRBV10-3	CAISEPGRDEKLFF
TRBJ2-3	-	TRBV3-1	CASSPNFQSTGTYTDTQYF
TRBJ2-5	TRBD1	TRBV24-1	CATSDMTGGETQYF
TRBJ2-7	-	TRBV28	CASSPPGEGYEQYF
TRBJ2-5	-	TRBV25-1	CASSGLGTGQETQYF
TRBJ2-1	TRBD1	TRBV7-6	CASSSPFRTGVMNEQFF
TRBJ2-1	TRBD2	TRBV18	CASSPPAGGNEQFF
TRBJ2-3	-	TRBV7-9	CASSSGNRDADTQYF
TRBJ2-7	-	TRBV28	CASSLLGQGNDEQYF
TRBJ2-3	TRBD2	TRBV5-1	CASSSGLASTDTQYF
TRBJ2-5	TRBD2	TRBV2	CASSRGTSGVQETQYF
TRBJ2-2	TRBD2	TRBV12-3/TRBV12-4	CASRRALLAEELFF
TRBJ2-5	TRBD1	TRBV6-5	CASTPNRGLRETQYF
TRBJ1-1	-	TRBV14	CASSSGYRAFF
TRBJ1-5	-	TRBV2	CASRRTINQPQHF
TRBJ2-7	TRBD1	TRBV29-1	CSVGPGQGAGEQYF
TRBJ2-5	TRBD2	TRBV7-3	CASSPSGLEKTQYF
TRBJ2-3	TRBD2	TRBV24-1	CATSGLAGTDTQYF
TRBJ2-1	TRBD1	TRBV28	CASSAPGQLSGNEQFF
TRBJ2-7	TRBD1	TRBV12-3/TRBV12-4	CASSRQGGLYEQYF
TRBJ2-3	TRBD2	TRBV20-1	CSARDFGTSGTDTQYF
TRBJ2-6	-	TRBV6-1	CASLGLPSGANVLTF
TRBJ2-3	-	TRBV7-2	CASSLGRGPDTQYF
TRBJ2-1	-	TRBV5-1	CASSLATLNEQFF
TRBJ2-1	TRBD2	TRBV3-1	CASSQVGGRVSYNEQFF
TRBJ1-1	-	TRBV5-4	CASSSFTRTEAFF
TRBJ2-7	-	TRBV6-2/TRBV6-3	CASSHGTYEQYF
TRBJ2-6	-	TRBV6-5	CASSYRDSGANVLTF
TRBJ1-1	-	TRBV29-1	CSVDGRIGQSNTEAFF
TRBJ1-2	TRBD1	TRBV27	CASSQQGDYGYTF
TRBJ1-5	-	TRBV18	CASSPSWGAQGQPQHF
TRBJ1-1	-	TRBV30	CAWSSHLNTEAFF
TRBJ1-1	-	TRBV14	CASSQVLGSGTEAFF
TRBJ1-2	TRBD1	TRBV19	CASSQTGGNGYTF
TRBJ1-1	TRBD1	TRBV30	CAWSVIGAGGFMNTEAFF
TRBJ1-6	-	TRBV12-3/TRBV12-4	CASSFEPGANSPLHF